The T cell receptor (beta chain) described here comes from a study of beta chain features in type 1 diabetes (dated by TCRdb to 2016 to 2019). Turning to the overall study: Mean age, gender distribution, total cell number and subset yield were not different between patients and healthy donors. Across all samples, some 110,000,000 sorted cells were examined, and cell number per subset correlated strongly with RNA yield. In the study, recently diagnosed type 1 diabetes patients and matched healthy donors were compared on the TCRB repertoires of their sorted circulating CD4+ T cell subsets. Regulatory and stem cell-like memory subsets were isolated from only 8 patients and roughly eight healthy donors, whereas naive and central memory subsets came from all 28 donors. General findings and caveats noted by the study authors: Naive, central memory and regulatory TCRB repertoires appeared more similar among patients than among healthy donors. PCR might favor shorter templates, but patient and control samples were amplified and corrected together, so any skew would affect both groups equally. Type 1 diabetes patients showed a moderate but significant shortening of TCRB CDR3 length in all four CD4+ subsets. Sequencing cDNA rather than genomic DNA could over-represent highly expressing activated cells, although activation and CD3 levels did not differ between groups. Only small numbers of individuals were included in the HLA sub-analyses, which left unresolved whether HLA type had any influence on TCRB rearrangement. At VDJ recombination sites, type 1 diabetes patients had fewer insertions and more deleted nucleotides, which implies abnormalities in thymic rearrangement.

Each donor gave one peripheral blood draw, about 100 mL on average, collected into heparinised tubes. A BD FACSAria II was used to sort naive, central memory, regulatory and stem cell-like memory CD4+ T cells with a panel that included CD45RO, CCR7, CD25, CD127, CD95 and CD27. All sorted populations exceeded 95% purity. Right away, PBMCs were isolated by Lymphoprep density gradient centrifugation and were stained directly, with no culture step. Samples were stained and sorted in pairs, with one healthy donor and one patient per experiment, so that batch effects were minimized. This clone was observed a few times. The target of this receptor is not known. There are no base qualities to consult, and no much larger clone falls within one base. Clipping removes 6 bases from V and 2 bases from J, with 7 as the unmatched junction base count. The CDR3 covers 16 residues, taking in both the cysteine and the phenylalanine. Just the 48-base CDR3 DNA is kept, in frame starting at base 1. Per the germline V gene (reference sequence), LNHDA is the CDR1 and SQIVND is the CDR2.

All of the isolated RNA was reverse transcribed with the High Capacity cDNA Reverse Transcription Kit, so expressed TCRB transcripts were sequenced. Deep immunoSEQ sequencing was performed on naive, central memory and regulatory T cell samples, with an average of roughly 3.3 million total reads per sample. Sorted cells were lysed in RLT buffer, and RNA was extracted using DNase-treated RNeasy Micro or Mini kits according to cell number. To prevent cross-contamination, every cell subset was processed on its own, while patient and healthy donor samples were processed together. The immunoSEQ multiplex PCR was used to amplify TCRB sequences from cDNA, yielding 87-bp fragments that span the CDR3 region. Amplicons were sequenced on the Illumina HiSeq platform. Under the source paper's analysis protocol: PCR bias was computationally corrected using synthetic template baselines, reads within Hamming distance 2 were collapsed, and singletons that could not be merged were discarded. By aligning reads against IMGT, V, D and J genes, CDR3 length, and insertions or deletions at six rearrangement sites were assigned. Clonotype counts were normalized to sorted cell number within each subset before computing true diversity and Gini coefficients with the tcR R package. The overlap coefficient, calculated on TCRB nucleotide sequences, was used to quantify repertoire sharing. Out-of-frame TCRB sequences from naive cells were analyzed as a proxy for the pre-selection repertoire. TCRdb's version of the immuneACCESS table is confined to in-frame rearrangements and falls short of the full clone set. An unresolved V gene accounts for under half of the shortfall where checked; the remainder is of unknown origin. V and J calls and clone size are those listed in that table; D and trimming were worked out from the DNA. The sample table holds about 350,000 clones, of which 20% were seen once. The ten largest make up 0.044% of the sample.

This chain joins TRBV19 to TRBJ2-1, and 10 bases in between align with TRBD2. This sequence originates from a young woman in good health. Sequenced sample: naive CD4+ T cells from blood. What this sample's cell subset or site label stands for: true naive CD4+ T cells. The sequence in DNA is TGTGCCAGTAGGTCCGGGACTAGCGCACCCTACAATGAGCAGTTCTTC. It translates as CASRSGTSAPYNEQFF. With all but the CDR3 taken from the reference TRBV19 and TRBJ2-1 genes, the full variable domain is: DGGITQSPKYLFRKEGQNVTLSCEQNLNHDAMYWYRQDPGQGLRLIYYSQIVNDFQKGDIAEGYSVSREKKESFPLTVTSAQKNPTAFYLCASRSGTSAPYNEQFFGPGTRLTVL.